The clone carrying this TCR beta chain was detected only a few times. Its antigen is still unknown. Germline CDR1 is SGDLS and CDR2 is YYNGEE. The V and J ends lost 1 base and 3 bases, in that order; junction bases with no gene match: 5. This CDR3 has 15 amino acids. Researchers reported sorting CD4+ naive, central memory, regulatory and stem cell-like memory cells via CD45RO/CCR7/CD25/CD127/CD95/CD27. Reverse transcribing all isolated RNA meant expressed TCRB transcripts were sequenced. Sequencing used immunoSEQ multiplex PCR; TCRdb keeps in-frame clones, though not all of them. The table has 200,000 to 250,000 clones, 13% to 15% seen once. This entry comes from a study of beta chain features in type 1 diabetes. The wider study: Sorted cells numbering under 110 million were examined across all samples. Study results and limitations: Moderate yet significant TCRB CDR3 shortening was seen in Type 1 diabetes patients in all four CD4+ subsets.

This clonotype originated in a woman in her thirties or forties in good health. The V call is TRBV9, the J call TRBJ1-1, with 8 bases identical to TRBD1. Sequenced input: naive CD4+ T cells from blood. CDR3 in amino acids: CASSVPDRVDTEAFF. The CDR3 DNA sequence: TGTGCCAGCAGCGTACCGGACAGGGTTGACACTGAAGCTTTCTTT.